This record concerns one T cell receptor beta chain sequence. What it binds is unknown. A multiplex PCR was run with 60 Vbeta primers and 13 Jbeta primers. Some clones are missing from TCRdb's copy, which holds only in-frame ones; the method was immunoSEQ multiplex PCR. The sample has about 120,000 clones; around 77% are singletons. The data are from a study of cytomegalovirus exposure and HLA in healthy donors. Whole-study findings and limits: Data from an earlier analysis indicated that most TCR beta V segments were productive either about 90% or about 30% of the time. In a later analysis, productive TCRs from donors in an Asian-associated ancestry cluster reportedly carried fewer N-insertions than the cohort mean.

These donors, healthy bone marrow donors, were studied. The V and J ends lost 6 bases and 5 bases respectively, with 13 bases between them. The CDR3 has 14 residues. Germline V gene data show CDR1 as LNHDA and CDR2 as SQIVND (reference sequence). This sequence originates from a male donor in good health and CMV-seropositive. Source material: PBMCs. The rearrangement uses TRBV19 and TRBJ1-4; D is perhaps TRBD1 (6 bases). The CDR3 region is CASRGDILNEKLFF. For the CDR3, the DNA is TGTGCCAGTAGGGGGGACATCTTGAATGAAAAACTGTTTTTT.